Listed below are T cell receptor beta chains from one sample, sequenced in a study of early T cells in non-severe SARS-CoV-2 infection. One entry per CDR3 protein, called by TCRdb with MiXCR from the 5' RACE reads. The sample shows tens of thousands of distinct CDR3 sequences, about 8.4% of them seen only once. Sequenced material: whole blood. The receptors were sampled from an adult who was a healthcare worker with PCR-confirmed SARS-CoV-2 infection or an uninfected control (not recorded which). Both conserved end residues are part of each CDR3. The D gene is left open where the match is weak. Size values are once, few and many counts, or a class for expanded clones, and some rows have none.

J | D | size | V | DNA | CDR3
TRBJ2-1 | TRBD2 | many | TRBV12-3/TRBV12-4 | TGTGCCAGCAGTTCTCAGCTGGGACTAGCGGGAGGGGCGTTCTTC | CASSSQLGLAGGAFF
TRBJ2-7 | TRBD1 | few | TRBV5-1 | TGCGCCAGCAGCCAGGACAGGGGTGAAAACGAGCAGTACTTC | CASSQDRGENEQYF
TRBJ2-5 | TRBD2 | . | TRBV28 | TGTGCCAGCAAAACGAAGACTAGCGGGAGCCGAGAGACCCAGTACTTC | CASKTKTSGSRETQYF
TRBJ2-1 | . | . | TRBV6-2/TRBV6-3 | TGTGCCAGCAGTTACTCGACGGCTAGCGAAACCAAGAGAGCTGAGCAGTTCTTC | CASSYSTASETKRAEQFF
TRBJ1-4 | . | . | TRBV5-6 | TGTGCCAGCAGCCCCCCGGGCCCTGGGGAAAAACTGTTTTTT | CASSPPGPGEKLFF
TRBJ2-7 | TRBD2 | few | TRBV12-3/TRBV12-4 | TGTGCCAGTAGCGGGGCAGTAAGCTCCTACGAGCAGTACTTC | CASSGAVSSYEQYF
TRBJ1-1 | . | many | TRBV18 | TGTGCCAGCTCACCGGGGGAGTCCGACACTGAAGCTTTCTTT | CASSPGESDTEAFF
TRBJ2-7 | . | many | TRBV5-6 | TGTGCCAGCAGCTTGGGGGGGCTAGCAGCCTACGAGCAGTACTTC | CASSLGGLAAYEQYF
TRBJ2-1 | . | many | TRBV20-1 | TGCAGTGCTAGAGATATTATAGCGCTAAGCTCCTACAATGAGCAGTTCTTC | CSARDIIALSSYNEQFF
TRBJ2-3 | . | few | TRBV9 | TGTGCCAGCAGTGCATCCGGGACAAGCACAGATACGCAGTATTTT | CASSASGTSTDTQYF
TRBJ1-2 | . | . | TRBV20-1 | TGCAGTGCTAGAGGCCCAGCCGGACTGACAGGATCTGGCTACACCTTC | CSARGPAGLTGSGYTF
TRBJ2-1 | TRBD2 | many | TRBV7-3 | TGTGCCAGCAGCTCGGCCGGGGCTAGCGGGAACTACAATGAGCAGTTCTTC | CASSSAGASGNYNEQFF
TRBJ2-3 | . | few | TRBV5-4 | TGTGCCAGCAGCTGGATGGGAGATACGCAGTATTTT | CASSWMGDTQYF
TRBJ1-5 | . | many | TRBV5-8 | TGTGCCAGCACCCCTAGAGCAGGGGATCGCAATCAGCCCCAGCATTTT | CASTPRAGDRNQPQHF
TRBJ2-7 | . | . | TRBV7-8 | TGTGCCAGCAGCTTTGCAGGGCGGAACGAGCAGTACTTC | CASSFAGRNEQYF
TRBJ2-4 | TRBD2 | once | TRBV12-3/TRBV12-4 | TGTGCCAGCAGATCTTTGGTAGCGGGATCCGCCGGAGCCAAAAACATTCAGTACTTC | CASRSLVAGSAGAKNIQYF
TRBJ2-7 | . | many | TRBV6-2/TRBV6-3 | TGTGCCAGCAGTTACTACGGGACTGCCGAAGAGCAGTACTTC | CASSYYGTAEEQYF
TRBJ2-5 | . | . | TRBV28 | TGTGCCAGCAGACCCGGACCAGAGACCCAGTACTTC | CASRPGPETQYF
TRBJ2-3 | TRBD2 | . | TRBV20-1 | TGCAGTGCCAAGATAACTAGCGGTACGCAGTATTTT | CSAKITSGTQYF
TRBJ2-3 | . | many | TRBV6-6 | TGTGCCAGCAGTTACTCGGGGGGTGAGGGAAGAGATACGCAGTATTTT | CASSYSGGEGRDTQYF
TRBJ2-7 | TRBD1 | . | TRBV27 | TGTGCCAGCAGTTGGGGACAGGCCCTCTACGAGCAGTACTTC | CASSWGQALYEQYF
TRBJ1-2 | . | . | TRBV5-1 | TGCGCCCCAGGAAGGAAGGGTAATCTCTATGGCTACACCTTC | CAPGRKGNLYGYTF